This T cell receptor beta chain was sequenced for a study of blood T cells in healthy people across ages. As for the study in general: Capture by template switching was about one barcoded beta molecule per two T cells. Study-wide results and limits: Across samples, TCR beta diversity tracked strongly with naive T cell percentage.

PBMCs were isolated at a quantity of at least 6 million per sample. With each sample, at least 5 micrograms of total RNA were extracted. Combining a sample-barcoded 5' primer with a J-beta primer mix, a second PCR ran for about 7 to 11 cycles. TCRdb re-called the 5' RACE reads through MiXCR, storing one row per CDR3 protein. Found here are fewer than 750,000 distinct CDR3 sequences, roughly half of them singletons; the top ten hold less than 15%. Notes on this clonotype: Its antigen remains unknown.

Per the germline V gene, CDR1 is SGHAT and CDR2 is FQNNGV. The CDR3 covers 17 residues. With 4 bases clipped from V and 13 bases from J, the junction kept 21 bases outside the gene matches. Sequencing used blood. The chain links TRBV11-2 to TRBJ2-5, with 10 positions matching TRBD2. This clonotype was obtained from an elderly woman in good health. CDR3 in DNA: TGTGCCAGCAGCTCACCCCGCCCGCTAGCGGGAGATGGCGAGCGGTACTTC. Residues: CASSSPRPLAGDGERYF.